This T cell receptor (beta chain) was captured in a study of tumor-infiltrating lymphocytes in primary liver carcinoma. Study findings and constraints: Tumor top-250-clone fractions significantly exceeded those of blood (p = 0.039).

RNA and DNA were co-extracted from about 20-30 mg of unsorted bulk tissue. Patients had primary liver carcinoma treated by surgical resection. TCR beta cDNA came from roughly 0.45 ug total RNA, primed with a constant-region primer. Libraries for TCR beta were built through three nested multiplex PCR rounds, which together made up a slightly modified ARM-PCR procedure. Each of the first two PCR rounds ran approximately 10 cycles with TRBV1-TRBV30 forward and C-beta reverse primers. A single record per CDR3 protein comes from TCRdb applying MiXCR to the multiplex PCR reads. The sample shows 75,000 to 90,000 distinct CDR3 sequences, 72% of them seen only once. This CDR3 has 17 residues. Germline CDR1 reads SGHDN; CDR2 reads FVKESK. This clonotype appeared a single time. The target antigen is unknown. A junction boundary mismatches the germline segment, possibly from a read error.

The clonotype comes from a man aged 35 to 55 with primary liver carcinoma and hepatitis B virus infection. The rearrangement joins TRBV14 to TRBJ2-1; tentatively, D is TRBD2 (6 bases). Material for sequencing was liver tumor tissue from sampling region 1. Subset defined: tumor region T1, superior pole. CDR3 DNA: TGTGCCAACAGCCAATCGGGACTGCGCCGGCGGCACGATGAGCAGTTCTTC. Protein: CANSQSGLRRRHDEQFF.